One sample yielded the 7 T cell receptor beta chains listed below, sequenced in a study of cytomegalovirus exposure and HLA in healthy donors. The study ran its PCR with 60 Vbeta and 13 Jbeta primers. Only in-frame clones appear in the TCRdb table, and some are missing; sequencing was by immunoSEQ multiplex PCR. Seen here are tens of thousands of clones, 60% to 75% observed once, and the top ten hold around 13%. What was sequenced was PBMCs. Source of these receptors: a male donor in good health and CMV-seropositive.

The V and J genes are TRBV9 and TRBJ1-1; TRBD1 is a possible D gene (5 bases). Deletions cut 4 bases from V and 1 base from J, with 8 bases between. The CDR3 runs to 13 residues. Germline CDR1 reads SGDLS; CDR2 reads YYNGEE. The CDR3 here is CASSLDRNTEAFF. DNA for the CDR3: TGTGCCAGCAGCCTCGACAGGAACACTGAAGCTTTCTTT.

The V gene is TRBV19, the J gene TRBJ2-6; TRBD1 agrees at 10 bases. Trimming cost V 1 base and J 0 bases; bases outside gene matches: 3. There are 18 residues in the CDR3. Germline CDR1 LNHDA, CDR2 SQIVND (reference sequence). CDR3 loop: CASSIGGQGSSGANVLTF. In DNA form, the CDR3 reads TGTGCCAGTAGTATAGGGGGACAGGGGAGCTCTGGGGCCAACGTCCTGACTTTC. Looking up the rest from reference TRBV19 and TRBJ2-6 gives the full variable domain: DGGITQSPKYLFRKEGQNVTLSCEQNLNHDAMYWYRQDPGQGLRLIYYSQIVNDFQKGDIAEGYSVSREKKESFPLTVTSAQKNPTAFYLCASSIGGQGSSGANVLTFGAGSRLTVL.

The CDR3 region has the DNA TGCAGCGTTGCTTACATCTCTGGAAACACCATATATTTT. It codes for CSVAYISGNTIYF. The gene calls are TRBV29-1 and TRBJ1-3; D unclear. V dropped 4 bases and J dropped 0 bases, with 7 bases sitting between them. This CDR3 comprises 13 residues. The V gene's germline CDR1 is SQVTM and CDR2 ANQGSEA.

V usage is TRBV6-6 and J usage is TRBJ1-4, with 9 bases that match TRBD1. The V and J ends lost 11 bases and 2 bases, in that order; junction bases with no gene match: 9. Germline V gene lookup returns CDR1 MNHNY and CDR2 SVGAGI (reference sequence). This CDR3 spans 15 amino acids. CDR3 nucleotides: TGTGCCGGGGGGACAGGGAGTAACACTAATGAAAAACTGTTTTTT. Residues: CAGGTGSNTNEKLFF.

The chain links TRBV15 to TRBJ1-2; no firm D call. Trimming removed 5 bases at V and 6 bases at J, with 13 bases between. The CDR3 consists of 13 residues. CDR1 and CDR2 (germline): LNHNV, YYDKDF (reference sequence). As DNA, the CDR3 is TGTGCCACCAGCCCCCGGGTAGCTCATGGCTACACCTTC. It codes for CATSPRVAHGYTF.

This chain uses TRBV29-1 with TRBJ1-2; maybe TRBD1 (6 bases). Trimming left V 2 bases short and J 8 bases short, with 15 bases between. Germline CDR1 SQVTM, CDR2 ANQGSEA. The CDR3 has 13 amino acids. CDR3 bases: TGCAGCGTTGAAAGCTCAGGGGCCGGGGGCTACACCTTC. This encodes CSVESSGAGGYTF.

The sample holds one count of this clone. V usage is TRBV7-2 and J usage is TRBJ1-5, with a weak D call TRBD1 (6 bases). Germline CDR1 SGHTA, CDR2 FQGNSA. CDR3 length: 15 amino acids. Trimming took 1 base from V and 7 from J, leaving 14 bases between them. CDR3 sequence: CASSLVLGANQPQHF. The CDR3 region has the DNA TGTGCCAGCAGCTTAGTCCTGGGGGCGAACCAGCCCCAGCATTTT.